A single sample is the source of the 20 T cell receptor beta chains below, sequenced in a study of blood T cell repertoires in COVID-19. TCRdb keeps only in-frame clones here, not all; method: immunoSEQ multiplex PCR. The sample shows under 200,000 clones, around 90% of them seen only once. Sequenced: peripheral blood. All receptors come from a man in his forties with active or convalescent COVID-19.

This clone came up a few times. The chain employs TRBV19 and TRBJ2-2; no reliable D call. The CDR3 covers 16 residues. The germline V and J ends were trimmed by 0 bases and 1 base, with 9 bases remaining between them. The V gene's germline CDR1 is LNHDA and CDR2 SQIVND (reference sequence). CDR3 DNA sequence: TGTGCCAGTAGTATAGAGTCGACACTGAACACCGGGGAGCTGTTTTTT. Its protein is CASSIESTLNTGELFF.

The chain has TRBV7-2 and TRBJ1-1; D uncertain. The germline V gene has CDR1 SGHTA and CDR2 FQGNSA. The V end was cut by 1 base, the J end by 1 base, with 10 bases between. The CDR3 loop spans 15 amino acids. CDR3 amino acids: CASSLGPVTNTEAFF. CDR3 DNA: TGTGCCAGCAGCTTAGGCCCAGTAACGAACACTGAAGCTTTCTTT.

The chain joins TRBV4-3 to TRBJ1-2; D gene unclear. Between the trimmed V and J ends, which lost 0 bases and 7 bases, there was a span of 12 bases. Germline V gene data show CDR1 as LGHNA and CDR2 as YSLEER. The CDR3 contains 14 residues. The CDR3 loop is CASSQEALLVGYTF. The DNA for the CDR3 is TGCGCCAGCAGCCAAGAGGCCCTCCTGGTTGGCTACACCTTC.

V usage is TRBV18 and J usage is TRBJ1-2, with 7 bases aligning to TRBD1. Germline CDR1 is KGHSH and CDR2 is LQKENI. The CDR3 has 15 amino acids. After removal of 2 bases from V and 5 bases from J, the junction contained 8 bases not matched to a gene. CDR3 bases: TGTGCCAGCTCACCAAAGGTCCAGGGGGAGTATGGCTACACCTTC. Protein: CASSPKVQGEYGYTF.

In this sample, this clone turned up a few times. The V and J genes are TRBV24-1 and TRBJ1-4; possible D gene TRBD1, 6 bases. Trimming left V 7 bases short and J 8 bases short, with 22 bases between. The CDR3 loop spans 16 amino acids. Germline-derived CDR1 and CDR2 are KGHDR and SFDVKD. The CDR3 loop is CATRTGSQGPGEKLFF. DNA for the CDR3: TGTGCCACCAGAACAGGATCACAGGGACCTGGAGAAAAACTGTTTTTT.

This chain connects TRBV29-1 to TRBJ2-2; TRBD2 might be the D (6 bases). Germline V gene sequence: CDR1 SQVTM, CDR2 ANQGSEA. V gave up 6 bases and J gave up 4 bases, with 18 bases separating them. CDR3 size: 15 residues. CDR3 in amino acids: CSVTLGGRSTGELFF. CDR3 sequence (DNA): TGCAGCGTCACACTCGGGGGTAGGAGCACCGGGGAGCTGTTTTTT.

This chain uses TRBV25-1 with TRBJ1-1; D not certain. V lost 4 bases to trimming and J lost 5 bases, with 11 bases between them. The germline V gene encodes CDR1 MGHDK and CDR2 SYGVNS. The CDR3 totals 13 residues. Here the CDR3 reads CASSATRGTEAFF. The CDR3 DNA reads TGTGCCAGCAGTGCTACACGGGGTACTGAAGCTTTCTTT.

The chain carries TRBV4-1 and TRBJ2-3; 7 positions agree with TRBD2. Per the germline V gene, CDR1 is MGHRA and CDR2 is YSYEKL. J was trimmed by 5 bases and V by 1 base; bases with no gene match: 12. CDR3 size: 17 residues. CDR3 residues: CASSQASGLADGDTQYF. CDR3 DNA: TGCGCCAGCAGCCAAGCTTCGGGTCTAGCGGACGGAGATACGCAGTATTTT.

A remark on this clone: An end of the junction does not agree with germline; a read error may underlie this. The chain is built from TRBV7-7 and TRBJ2-5; 8 bases agree with TRBD2. CDR3 length: 13 amino acids. Germline V CDR1 and CDR2: SSHAT, FNYEAQ (reference sequence). The CDR3 coding sequence is TGTGCTAGCAGCACCCGGGAGGGGCTGGCCCAGTACTTC. This codes for CASSTREGLAQYF.

J is TRBJ1-4 and V is TRBV28, with no clear D. Trimming took 4 bases from V and 5 from J, leaving 8 bases between them. In germline, CDR1 is MDHEN, CDR2 SYDVKM. CDR3 length: 13 amino acids. DNA of the CDR3: TGTGCCAGCAGTTCCCGGGGAAATGAAAAACTGTTTTTT. Translation gives CASSSRGNEKLFF. Filled out from reference TRBV28 and TRBJ1-4, the complete variable domain reads DVKVTQSSRYLVKRTGEKVFLECVQDMDHENMFWYRQDPGLGLRLIYFSYDVKMKEKGDIPEGYSVSREKKERFSLILESASTNQTSMYLCASSSRGNEKLFFGSGTQLSVL.

V gene TRBV2 combines with J gene TRBJ2-7, with TRBD2 as a possible D gene (7 bases). Germline V gives CDR1 SNHLY, CDR2 FYNNEI. This CDR3 is 13 amino acids long. V dropped 4 bases and J dropped 6 bases, with 13 bases sitting between them. The CDR3, as DNA: TGTGCCAGCAGTGGTGGGGGGGCCCCCGAGCAGTACTTC. Its protein product is CASSGGGAPEQYF.

The chain employs TRBV18 and TRBJ1-5; weak D call: TRBD1 (6 bases). Germline V CDR1 and CDR2: KGHSH, LQKENI. The germline V and J ends were trimmed by 0 bases and 6 bases, with 18 bases remaining between them. The CDR3 contains 17 residues. CDR3 nucleotides: TGTGCCAGCTCACCACCGGGAGGGGCAGGGGTGGGTCAGCCCCAGCATTTT. The encoded protein is CASSPPGGAGVGQPQHF.

CDR3 sequence reads: CASSSMGGVSSSPLHF. CDR3 DNA: TGTGCCAGCAGTTCAATGGGGGGTGTGAGTAGTTCACCCCTCCACTTT. The genes are TRBV27 and TRBJ1-6; maybe TRBD1 (5 bases). Trimming shortened V by 4 bases and J by 9 bases, and 19 bases separated the two germline ends. Germline V CDR1 and CDR2: MNHEY, SMNVEV (reference sequence). The length of the CDR3 is 16 residues.

The J gene is TRBJ2-1, the V gene TRBV11-3; tentatively, D is TRBD2 (7 bases). Looked up from germline, CDR1 is SGHNT and CDR2 is YENEEA. CDR3 length: 17 residues. V shed 0 bases and J shed 7 bases, with 19 bases lying between them. DNA for the CDR3: TGTGCCAGCAGCTTAGAGAGCTTCGGGGGGCGCCGGAATGAGCAGTTCTTC. Its translation is CASSLESFGGRRNEQFF.

This clone was observed a handful of times. The chain links TRBV6-5 to TRBJ2-7; D possibly corresponds to TRBD1 (6 bases). The CDR3 has 14 amino acids. Germline lookup yields CDR1 MNHEY and CDR2 SVGAGI. V lost 4 bases, J lost 7 bases, and 17 bases lay in between. CDR3 sequence reads: CASSSDRFVDEQYF. The DNA for the CDR3 is TGTGCCAGCAGTTCCGACAGGTTTGTGGATGAGCAGTACTTC.

This clone was found once. The chain is built from TRBV2 and TRBJ1-6; 8 bases are a match to TRBD1. The germline gives CDR1 SNHLY, CDR2 FYNNEI. The CDR3 sequence is 13 residues long. V dropped 6 bases and J dropped 7; count of bases not matched to a gene: 2. CDR3 protein: CASRRTGNSPLHF. CDR3 sequence (DNA): TGTGCCAGCAGAAGGACAGGGAATTCACCCCTCCACTTT.

The chain employs TRBV6-6 and TRBJ1-1; 7 nucleotides line up with TRBD1. Losses at the gene ends were 8 bases for V and 4 bases for J; bases not matched to a gene: 7. The germline CDR1 and CDR2 sequences are MNHNY and SVGAGI (reference sequence). There are 13 residues in the CDR3. The CDR3 DNA follows: TGTGCCAGCGCCCCGCCAGGGGGCACTGAAGCTTTCTTT. Its protein is CASAPPGGTEAFF.

The genes are TRBV6-1 and TRBJ1-2; D might be TRBD1 (5 bases). Looked up from germline, CDR1 is MNHNS and CDR2 is SASEGT. Trimming cost V 2 bases and J 5 bases, with 24 bases left between them. The CDR3 loop spans 18 amino acids. The chain's CDR3 is CASSEIGSWGPGGYGYTF. The CDR3 DNA reads as TGTGCCAGCAGTGAAATTGGGTCTTGGGGCCCGGGAGGGTATGGCTACACCTTC.

This chain connects TRBV7-9 to TRBJ1-1, with 8 bases lining up with TRBD1. Unmatched junction bases numbered 1, after V lost 0 bases and J lost 1 base. The CDR3 has 15 amino acids. Germline V gene data show CDR1 as SEHNR and CDR2 as FQNEAQ (reference sequence). The CDR3 nucleotides read TGTGCCAGCAGCTTAGCGGACAGGGAGAACACTGAAGCTTTCTTT. The encoded protein is CASSLADRENTEAFF.

The V call is TRBV28, the J call TRBJ1-2; the match to TRBD1 covers 10 bases. The CDR3 runs 14 residues. From germline, CDR1 is MDHEN and CDR2 SYDVKM. Trimming at V came to 6 bases and at J to 6 bases, leaving 7 bases not matched to a gene. The CDR3 sequence: CASRGTGTGDGYTF. CDR3 DNA: TGTGCCAGCAGGGGCACCGGGACAGGGGATGGCTACACCTTC.